Each of the 26 T cell receptor beta chains below was sequenced from the same sample in a study of blood T cell repertoires in COVID-19 (dated by TCRdb to 2018 to 2020). The library was produced with the immunoSEQ multiplex PCR assay. Drawn from immuneACCESS, this table holds only the in-frame rearrangements with V and J called that TCRdb kept. Clones are partly lost; checked studies trace under half to an unresolved V gene and leave the rest unexplained. The sample profile shows about 210,000 clones; 81% of them were found once. More than 8.5% of the sample comes from the top ten. The sample was PBMCs or T cells enriched from blood (not recorded which). The source of these receptors is a woman aged 50 to 65 with acute COVID-19.

This clone was detected once. The chain recombines TRBV19 with TRBJ2-1, with D unclear. Per the germline V gene, CDR1 is LNHDA and CDR2 is SQIVND (reference sequence). V was pared by 2 bases and J by 3 bases, with 5 bases between. The CDR3 runs 13 residues. In DNA, the CDR3 is TGTGCCAGTAGTATAAATCTCTACAATGAGCAGTTCTTC. Translated: CASSINLYNEQFF.

This clone has just one count. The chain joins TRBV21-1 to TRBJ2-3; the tabulated D call, TRBD2, remains unverified against the DNA. TRBV21-1 is noted as a pseudogene. The CDR3 contains 16 residues. The chain's CDR3 is CASSNLEGSSTDTQYF. CDR3 coding DNA: TGTGCCAGCAGCAACCTAGAAGGGAGTAGCACAGATACGCAGTATTTT.

The V and J genes are TRBV5-1 and TRBJ2-5; 9 nucleotides line up with TRBD2. The V gene end was trimmed by 3 bases and the J gene end by 1 base; junction bases not matched to a gene: 13. There are 18 residues in the CDR3. Germline lookup yields CDR1 SGHRS and CDR2 YFSETQ. CDR3 loop: CASSSSEIGLAFQETQYF. CDR3 DNA sequence: TGCGCCAGCAGCTCTTCCGAAATTGGACTAGCGTTCCAAGAGACCCAGTACTTC. Combining the CDR3 with reference TRBV5-1 and TRBJ2-5 gives the whole variable domain KAGVTQTPRYLIKTRGQQVTLSCSPISGHRSVSWYQQTPGQGLQFLFEYFSETQRNKGNFPGRFSGRQFSNSRSEMNVSTLELGDSALYLCASSSSEIGLAFQETQYFGPGTRLLVL.

This clone showed up just a few times. V is TRBV19 and J is TRBJ2-2; no reliable D call. The V end lost 5 bases, the J end lost 5 bases, and 3 bases lay between the germline ends. Germline lookup yields CDR1 LNHDA and CDR2 SQIVND (reference sequence). The CDR3 covers 11 residues. The CDR3 sequence: CASSLTGELFF. The CDR3 DNA follows: TGTGCCAGTAGTTTAACCGGGGAGCTGTTTTTT.

The chain combines TRBV19 with TRBJ2-5; 9 bases are shared with TRBD1. The length of the CDR3 is 16 residues. V shed 5 bases, J shed 5 bases, and the junction held 12 bases outside the gene matches. The germline gives CDR1 LNHDA, CDR2 SQIVND (reference sequence). CDR3 DNA sequence: TGTGCCAGTAGTGGCAACCCGGGACAGGGAAGGGAGACCCAGTACTTC. As protein: CASSGNPGQGRETQYF.

The chain couples TRBV6-2 or TRBV6-3 to TRBJ2-7, with D maybe TRBD2 (6 bases). Trimming took off 6 bases at V and 4 bases at J, with 16 bases between the two ends. CDR3 size: 14 residues. The germline V gene has CDR1 MNHEY and CDR2 SVGEGT. This CDR3 reads CASSYPGVEYEQYF. The CDR3 coding sequence is TGTGCCAGCAGCTATCCGGGGGTCGAATACGAGCAGTACTTC.

The chain links TRBV9 to TRBJ1-6, with 7 bases lining up with TRBD1. Germline CDR1 reads SGDLS; CDR2 reads YYNGEE. The trim removed 2 bases at V and 9 bases at J, leaving 5 bases unmatched. This CDR3 has 14 residues. The CDR3 spells CASSVDRTTSPLHF. The CDR3, as DNA: TGTGCCAGCAGCGTGGACAGGACCACTTCACCCCTCCACTTT.

The rearrangement uses TRBV14 and TRBJ2-5; D is possibly TRBD1 or TRBD2 (5 bases each). Germline assignment: CDR1 SGHDN and CDR2 FVKESK. This CDR3 contains 14 residues. The ends were cut back, 5 bases at V and 7 bases at J, with 17 bases in the middle. The CDR3 reads CASSEGETLGTQYF. DNA for the CDR3: TGTGCCAGCAGCGAAGGGGAGACTCTCGGGACCCAGTACTTC.

The chain combines TRBV28 with TRBJ1-1; D ambiguous. V was trimmed by 3 bases and J by 8 bases, leaving 10 bases between them. Germline CDR1 reads MDHEN; CDR2 reads SYDVKM. The CDR3 loop spans 12 amino acids. CDR3 sequence reads: CASSFLPGEAFF. DNA for the CDR3: TGTGCCAGCAGTTTCCTCCCCGGGGAAGCTTTCTTT.

The chain links TRBV4-2 to TRBJ2-3, with unresolved D. The germline V gene has CDR1 LGHNA and CDR2 YNFKEQ. CDR3 length: 15 residues. V lost 0 bases, J lost 3 bases, and 10 bases lay in between. The CDR3 here is CASSQEVLATDTQYF. CDR3 DNA: TGTGCCAGCAGCCAAGAAGTATTAGCAACAGATACGCAGTATTTT.

The chain has TRBV5-1 and TRBJ2-3; D remains unclear. Germline loops: CDR1 SGHRS, CDR2 YFSETQ. This CDR3 comprises 14 residues. V lost 4 bases and J lost 0, with 9 bases in between. Here the CDR3 reads CASSAQTSTDTQYF. The CDR3 coding sequence is TGCGCCAGCAGCGCCCAGACTAGCACAGATACGCAGTATTTT.

V is TRBV19 and J is TRBJ2-7; no clear D. From germline, CDR1 is LNHDA and CDR2 SQIVND (reference sequence). V shed 5 bases and J shed 2 bases, with 10 bases lying between them. The CDR3 has 13 residues. CDR3 sequence reads: CASSLSATYEQYF. The CDR3, as DNA: TGTGCCAGTAGTTTGTCAGCGACCTACGAGCAGTACTTC.

The chain links TRBV5-4 to TRBJ1-3; TRBD1 matches 7 bases. CDR1 and CDR2 from the germline V gene are SGHNT and YYREEE (reference sequence). V shed 4 bases, J shed 2 bases, and the junction held 15 bases outside the gene matches. The CDR3 has 18 residues. CDR3 coding DNA: TGTGCCAGCAGCCTAGCCGATGGGACAGCCAGACCTGGAAACACCATATATTTT. It codes for CASSLADGTARPGNTIYF.

This clone was detected only once. The chain employs TRBV2 and TRBJ2-3, with 8 nucleotides matching TRBD2. The CDR3 extends over 17 amino acids. The germline V gene has CDR1 SNHLY and CDR2 FYNNEI. V lost 4 bases to trimming and J lost 6 bases; unmatched junction nucleotides: 15. The CDR3 DNA is TGTGCCAGCAGTGCGAGGACTGGCGGGGGGATAGGGGATACGCAGTATTTT. As protein: CASSARTGGGIGDTQYF.

This clone was counted once. CDR3 DNA: TGTGCCAGCTCACAGGACAGGACTCAGCCCCAGCATTTT. This encodes CASSQDRTQPQHF. The chain recombines TRBV18 with TRBJ1-5; 7 bases match TRBD1. This CDR3 has 13 amino acids. Trimming took 4 bases from V and 6 from J; bases not matched to a gene: 3. Germline V gene lookup returns CDR1 KGHSH and CDR2 LQKENI. The full variable domain, its missing parts supplied by reference TRBV18 and TRBJ1-5, is NAGVMQNPRHLVRRRGQEARLRCSPMKGHSHVYWYRQLPEEGLKFMVYLQKENIIDESGMPKERFSAEFPKEGPSILRIQQVVRGDSAAYFCASSQDRTQPQHFGDGTRLSIL.

This clone was seen only a few times. The genes are TRBV18 and TRBJ1-4; 11 positions match TRBD1. Germline loops: CDR1 KGHSH, CDR2 LQKENI. The junction had 2 bases not matched to a gene; V was cut back by 1 base and J by 7 bases. This CDR3 comprises 15 residues. CDR3 in amino acids: CASSPLGQGGEKLFF. The DNA of the CDR3 is TGTGCCAGCTCACCACTGGGACAGGGGGGTGAAAAACTGTTTTTT. Using reference TRBV18 and TRBJ1-4 for the parts outside the CDR3, the full variable domain is NAGVMQNPRHLVRRRGQEARLRCSPMKGHSHVYWYRQLPEEGLKFMVYLQKENIIDESGMPKERFSAEFPKEGPSILRIQQVVRGDSAAYFCASSPLGQGGEKLFFGSGTQLSVL.

V is TRBV7-8 and J is TRBJ1-2; TRBD1 matches 9 bases. The CDR3 runs to 15 residues. CDR1 and CDR2 from the germline V gene are SGHVS and FQNEAQ. The V and J ends lost 5 bases and 8 bases, in that order; junction bases with no gene match: 12. The CDR3 loop is CASSQGTGSPSGYTF. The DNA of the CDR3 is TGTGCCAGCAGCCAAGGGACAGGGTCGCCTTCGGGCTACACCTTC.

This clone occurred a few times. This chain uses TRBV18 with TRBJ2-2; 8 nucleotides match TRBD1. The germline gives CDR1 KGHSH, CDR2 LQKENI. This CDR3 region has 16 residues. The V and J ends lost 3 bases and 3 bases, in that order; junction bases with no gene match: 6. CDR3 in DNA: TGTGCCAGCTCACCCGACAGGGGAAGGTACACCGGGGAGCTGTTTTTT. As protein: CASSPDRGRYTGELFF.

V usage is TRBV5-1 and J usage is TRBJ1-5; unclear D gene. V was trimmed by 0 bases and J by 3 bases, leaving 10 bases between them. This CDR3 region has 15 residues. Germline V lookup: CDR1 SGHRS, CDR2 YFSETQ. CDR3 nucleotide sequence: TGCGCCAGCAGCTTGGCCGCAGGCACCAATCAGCCCCAGCATTTT. Its translation: CASSLAAGTNQPQHF.

This clone was seen only a few times. The gene calls are TRBV5-1 and TRBJ2-7; TRBD1 agrees at 7 bases. The CDR3 extends over 14 amino acids. CDR1 and CDR2 from the germline V gene are SGHRS and YFSETQ. With 4 bases clipped from V and 0 bases from J, the junction kept 4 bases outside the gene matches. CDR3 in amino acids: CASSLDRLSYEQYF. CDR3 bases: TGCGCCAGCAGCCTGGACAGGCTCTCCTACGAGCAGTACTTC. The whole variable domain, filled in from reference TRBV5-1 and TRBJ2-7, reads KAGVTQTPRYLIKTRGQQVTLSCSPISGHRSVSWYQQTPGQGLQFLFEYFSETQRNKGNFPGRFSGRQFSNSRSEMNVSTLELGDSALYLCASSLDRLSYEQYFGPGTRLTVT.

In the case of this clone: The sample carries other DNA sequences with the same CDR3. This rearrangement joins TRBV6-5 to TRBJ1-1, with a weak D call TRBD1 (6 bases). Germline V gives CDR1 MNHEY, CDR2 SVGAGI. The V gene lost 6 bases and the J gene lost 1 base, with 12 bases spanning the gap. The CDR3 is 14 residues long. The CDR3 DNA reads TGTGCCAGCAGCTACGACAGGAGGAACACTGAAGCTTTCTTT. Amino acid sequence: CASSYDRRNTEAFF.

This clone was seen just once. The rearrangement joins TRBV28 to TRBJ1-4, with D possibly being TRBD1 (6 bases). The CDR3 has 16 amino acids. V was clipped by 4 bases and J by 6 bases, with 18 bases between them. Germline lookup yields CDR1 MDHEN and CDR2 SYDVKM. The CDR3 DNA sequence: TGTGCCAGCAGTTCTCTCCGGACAGCAGGGGATGAAAAACTGTTTTTT. Protein: CASSSLRTAGDEKLFF.

V usage is TRBV19 and J usage is TRBJ2-2; a weak D match, TRBD1 (6 bases). There are 16 residues in the CDR3. Germline values: CDR1 LNHDA, CDR2 SQIVND (reference sequence). The V and J ends lost 8 bases and 3 bases respectively, with 19 bases between them. CDR3 coding DNA: TGTGCCAGTGGGATTAGTATCTCAGGGGACACCGGGGAGCTGTTTTTT. Protein sequence: CASGISISGDTGELFF.

The chain carries TRBV7-8 and TRBJ1-5, with D maybe TRBD1 (5 bases). CDR3 size: 16 residues. Germline lookup yields CDR1 SGHVS and CDR2 FQNEAQ. With 3 bases removed from V and 4 bases from J, the gap between germline ends came to 16 bases. The CDR3 DNA reads as TGTGCCAGCAGCTTGGCCCACTCTTCAGGGAATCAGCCCCAGCATTTT. Its protein product is CASSLAHSSGNQPQHF.

This sequence joins TRBV7-2 and TRBJ2-2, with 8 bases lining up with TRBD1. J was trimmed by 0 bases and V by 3 bases; bases with no gene match: 3. Germline CDR1 and CDR2: SGHTA and FQGNSA. The CDR3 consists of 16 residues. The CDR3 nucleotides are TGTGCCAGCAGCTTCCAGACAGGGGCGAACACCGGGGAGCTGTTTTTT. The encoded protein is CASSFQTGANTGELFF.

This clone showed up just a few times. The chain recombines TRBV14 with TRBJ1-4, with 8 positions matching TRBD1. CDR3 length equals 17 residues. The ends lost 4 bases at V and 0 bases at J; junction bases unmatched: 7. Germline CDR1 is SGHDN and CDR2 is FVKESK. In nucleotides, the CDR3 is TGTGCCAGCAGCCCTTTCGGACAGGGAGCAACTAATGAAAAACTGTTTTTT. This gives the protein CASSPFGQGATNEKLFF. The variable domain in full, with the rest retrieved from reference TRBV14 and TRBJ1-4, is EAGVTQFPSHSVIEKGQTVTLRCDPISGHDNLYWYRRVMGKEIKFLLHFVKESKQDESGMPNNRFLAERTGGTYSTLKVQPAELEDSGVYFCASSPFGQGATNEKLFFGSGTQLSVL.